These 7 T cell receptor beta chains were all obtained from the same sample, sequenced in a study of T cells after yellow fever vaccination. TCRdb passed the 5' RACE reads through MiXCR, listing each CDR3 protein once. The table includes a few hundred thousand distinct CDR3 sequences, around 7% detected once. The source was PBMCs, collected roughly 46 days after the first yellow fever vaccination. These receptors came from a man younger than 35 who received the YFV17D yellow fever vaccine.

This clonotype appeared many times. V is TRBV3-1 and J is TRBJ2-1; TRBD2 matches at 10 bases. Looked up from germline, CDR1 is LGHDT and CDR2 is YNNKEL (reference sequence). V shed 3 bases and J 10 bases; nucleotides not matched to a gene: 9. CDR3 length equals 15 residues. The CDR3 sequence is CASSQQAGGPGEQFF. In DNA, the CDR3 is TGTGCCAGCAGCCAGCAAGCGGGGGGGCCGGGAGAGCAGTTCTTC.

The gene calls are TRBV9 and TRBJ1-5; D gene uncertain. CDR3 length equals 14 residues. V lost 4 bases to trimming and J lost 6 bases, with 14 bases between them. In germline, CDR1 is SGDLS, CDR2 YYNGEE. CDR3 sequence: CASSPRIEGQPQHF. For the CDR3, the DNA is TGTGCCAGCAGCCCCCGCATTGAAGGTCAGCCCCAGCATTTT. Variable domain in full (rest from reference TRBV9 and TRBJ1-5): DSGVTQTPKHLITATGQRVTLRCSPRSGDLSVYWYQQSLDQGLQFLIQYYNGEERAKGNILERFSAQQFPDLHSELNLSSLELGDSALYFCASSPRIEGQPQHFGDGTRLSIL.

This chain links TRBV7-3 with TRBJ2-7; 8 positions match TRBD1. Germline CDR1 is SGHTA and CDR2 is FQGTGA. The CDR3 contains 13 residues. V shed 3 bases, J shed 6 bases, and the junction held 4 bases outside the gene matches. DNA of the CDR3: TGTGCCAGCAGCTTCGGACAGGGAGGCGAGCAGTACTTC. Protein product: CASSFGQGGEQYF. The variable domain in full, completed from reference TRBV7-3 and TRBJ2-7, reads GAGVSQTPSNKVTEKGKYVELRCDPISGHTALYWYRQSLGQGPEFLIYFQGTGAADDSGLPNDRFFAVRPEGSVSTLKIQRTERGDSAVYLCASSFGQGGEQYFGPGTRLTVT.

In its sample, this clonotype was seen a few times. The chain links TRBV7-7 to TRBJ2-1; 14 nucleotides agree with TRBD2. After removal of 1 base from V and 9 bases from J, the junction contained 5 bases not matched to a gene. This CDR3 has 16 residues. Germline CDR1 reads SSHAT; CDR2 reads FNYEAQ (reference sequence). The CDR3 DNA is TGTGCCAGCAGCTTAGGACTAGCGGGGGGGCCCATTGAGCAGTTCTTC. The encoded protein is CASSLGLAGGPIEQFF.

This clonotype appeared a few times. The genes are TRBV24-1 and TRBJ2-3, with D unclear. Trimming took off 3 bases at V and 2 bases at J, with 5 bases between the two ends. The CDR3 consists of 13 residues. CDR1 KGHDR and CDR2 SFDVKD come from the germline V gene. This chain's CDR3 is CATSDGPTDTQYF. The CDR3 coding sequence is TGTGCCACCAGTGATGGCCCCACAGATACGCAGTATTTT.

V and J are TRBV7-2 and TRBJ1-6; TRBD1 matches 7 bases. J gave up 10 bases and V 4 bases, and 7 bases lay outside the gene matches. The length of the CDR3 is 14 residues. Per the germline V gene, CDR1 is SGHTA and CDR2 is FQGNSA. CDR3 DNA: TGTGCCAGCAGCTCCCGACAGGGACAATCACCCCTCCACTTT. It encodes CASSSRQGQSPLHF.

This clonotype appeared many times. This rearrangement joins TRBV6-2 or TRBV6-3 to TRBJ2-1; no firm D call. V dropped 2 bases and J dropped 5 bases, with 7 bases sitting between them. This CDR3 spans 13 amino acids. In germline, CDR1 is MNHEY, CDR2 SVGEGT. The CDR3 nucleotides are TGTGCCAGCAGTTACCTTCGAGACAATGAGCAGTTCTTC. Encoded protein: CASSYLRDNEQFF.